This TCR beta chain was sequenced for a study of T-cell memory formation after mild COVID-19. About the study: TCR clusters largely stayed donor specific.

The CDR3 is 15 residues long. Germline lookup yields CDR1 SGHNT and CDR2 YENEEA. Trimming removed 1 base from V and 15 bases from J; junction bases left unmatched: 14. MiXCR, applied by TCRdb to the 5' RACE reads, yields one record per CDR3 protein. The sample shows tens of thousands of distinct CDR3 sequences, 6.1% of them seen only once. This clonotype was seen many times. What it binds is not known. General study findings and limits: Later expanders leaned CD4+, whereas day 15 to 85 contracting clones were balanced CD4/CD8. For contracting clones, CD4+ ones sat mainly in CM and EM, CD8+ in EMRA.

This sequence originates from an adult who had mild COVID-19 (a few samples of this study predate the infection). Cell type and time point are not known. The chain combines TRBV11-3 with TRBJ2-1; 8 nucleotides match TRBD2. Sample: PBMCs or a T cell subset sorted from them (not recorded which). The chain's CDR3 is CASSLGGTRGTTGFF. The CDR3 nucleotides read TGTGCCAGCAGCTTAGGGGGGACTAGGGGGACCACCGGGTTCTTC.